This T cell receptor beta chain was captured by sequencing in a study of blood T cells in healthy people across ages. The germline CDR1 and CDR2 sequences are SQVTM and ANQGSEA. The V end lost 5 bases, the J end lost 5 bases, and 15 bases lay between the germline ends. This CDR3 spans 13 amino acids. Study-wide results and caveats: Versus aged donors, long-lived donors had higher diversity and more naive CD4+ cells. Observed TCR beta diversity per million T cells went down as age went up. This fall followed a roughly linear course with age.

In the case of this clonotype: Its antigen is not identified.

Primed by a sample-barcoded 5' primer and a J-beta primer mix, a second PCR proceeded for roughly 7 to 11 cycles. With 12 random nucleotides, a template-switch adaptor tagged each individual cDNA molecule. TCRdb processed the 5' RACE reads anew with MiXCR; each CDR3 protein has one entry. The sample carries some 1.8 million distinct CDR3 sequences, roughly 43% recorded once. Sequences were obtained from blood. The rearrangement links TRBV29-1 to TRBJ1-1; no clear D. The TCR originated in a human donor in good health. The CDR3 sequence: CSVNPFRRTEAFF. The CDR3 bases are TGCAGCGTTAACCCTTTCCGGAGGACTGAAGCTTTCTTT.